The next 4 T cell receptor beta chains were all read from a single sample in a study of blood T cell repertoires in COVID-19. Data came from immunoSEQ multiplex PCR; TCRdb stores just in-frame clones and leaves some out. Of 200,000 or so clones listed, roughly four fifths are singletons. Sequenced: PBMCs or T cells enriched from blood (not recorded which). The receptor source for this set is a woman aged 40 to 50 with acute COVID-19.

This chain uses TRBV28 with TRBJ2-4; 7 bases line up with TRBD1. The CDR3 is 16 residues long. V gave up 4 bases and J gave up 0 bases; unmatched junction bases: 6. Per the germline V gene, CDR1 is MDHEN and CDR2 is SYDVKM. CDR3 sequence reads: CASSSTQGLAKNIQYF. In nucleotides, the CDR3 is TGTGCCAGCAGTTCTACACAGGGGCTAGCCAAAAACATTCAGTACTTC.

This rearrangement joins TRBV19 to TRBJ2-5, with TRBD2 matching over 7 bases. Germline V CDR1 and CDR2: LNHDA, SQIVND (reference sequence). The CDR3 is 16 amino acids. The V segment lost 5 bases and the J segment 4 bases; nucleotides outside the gene matches: 13. The CDR3 region has the DNA TGTGCCAGTAGTCGGCGGGGGACGTTTGGGAGAGAGACCCAGTACTTC. It specifies CASSRRGTFGRETQYF.

In this sample, this clone turned up a few times. CDR3 sequence reads: CASSPRGTSGGNEQFF. CDR3 coding DNA: TGTGCCAGCAGTCCCCGAGGGACTAGCGGGGGAAATGAGCAGTTCTTC. This chain joins TRBV6-6 and TRBJ2-1, with TRBD2 matching over 14 bases. CDR1 MNHNY and CDR2 SVGAGI come from the germline V gene (reference sequence). The CDR3 length is 16 residues. V shed 5 bases, J shed 7 bases, and the junction held 7 bases outside the gene matches.

J is TRBJ2-5 and V is TRBV30, with a tentative D call TRBD2 (6 bases). Trimming left V 2 bases short and J 1 base short, with 11 bases between. Germline V gives CDR1 GTSNPN, CDR2 SVGIG (reference sequence). The CDR3 has 14 amino acids. The CDR3 protein is CAWSILGGQETQYF. In DNA, the CDR3 is TGTGCCTGGAGTATTCTGGGGGGCCAAGAGACCCAGTACTTC.